A selection of T cell receptor beta chains follows, all from one sample in a study of blood T cells in healthy people across ages. TCRdb recomputed calls from the 5' RACE reads with MiXCR, one row per CDR3 protein. The sample records hundreds of thousands of distinct CDR3 sequences, around 27% being singletons. The same sample was also studied in work on T cells of mothers and their children.

Sample: blood. Every receptor here comes from a boy between 2 and 10 years old in good health. The CDR3 runs from the conserved cysteine through the conserved F or W. The D gene is left open where the match is weak. Clone size is not always given. Where it is, it says once, few, many or a class for expanded clones.

>TRBV20-1|TRBJ1-5|few|TRBD1
TGCAGTGCTAGAGTGGGGCAGGGGGGCAATCAGCCCCAGCATTTT
CSARVGQGGNQPQHF
>TRBV7-9|TRBJ2-2|few|.
TGTGCCAGCAGCCCACGGCCCTCGGGGGAGCTGTTTTTT
CASSPRPSGELFF
>TRBV3-1|TRBJ1-4|few|.
TGTGCCAGCAGCCGAGGGGTGTCTAATGAAGAACTGTTTTTT
CASSRGVSNEELFF
>TRBV20-1|TRBJ2-5|.|TRBD1
TGCAGTGCTAGAGATGAGTTTCGGGACAGGGGAGAGACCCAGTACTTC
CSARDEFRDRGETQYF
>TRBV5-5|TRBJ1-2|few|TRBD1
TGTGCCAGCAGCCCTAGGCCCGAGGGGGCTGGCTACACCTTC
CASSPRPEGAGYTF
>TRBV6-2/TRBV6-3|TRBJ1-1|.|.
TGTGCCAGCAGTTACTGGCCCGGGGGAAGTGGCACTGAAGCTTTCTTT
CASSYWPGGSGTEAFF
>TRBV6-6|TRBJ2-1|few|.
TGTGCCAGCAGTTACTCGTTAGCTTCGGATGAGCAGTTCTTC
CASSYSLASDEQFF
>TRBV6-2/TRBV6-3|TRBJ2-7|few|TRBD1
TGTGCCAGCCCCGGGACAGGTTCCTACGAGCAGTACTTC
CASPGTGSYEQYF
>TRBV5-1|TRBJ2-5|.|.
TGCGCCAGCAGCTTGGGGGTTATGCAAGAGACCCAGTACTTC
CASSLGVMQETQYF
>TRBV7-7|TRBJ2-7|few|.
TGTGCCAGCAGCTTAAACAGCCAGGGCGAGCAGTACTTC
CASSLNSQGEQYF
>TRBV20-1|TRBJ2-5|.|TRBD2
TGCAGTGCCTCCCCCGGGGGGGCCTGGGAGACCCAGTACTTC
CSASPGGAWETQYF
>TRBV9|TRBJ2-5|.|.
TGTGCCAGCAGCCCCCACGGGGGCCAAGAGACCCAGTACTTC
CASSPHGGQETQYF
>TRBV20-1|TRBJ2-7|few|.
TGCAGTGCTACCGGGGCCCGGGAGCAGTACTTC
CSATGAREQYF
>TRBV5-1|TRBJ2-5|.|.
TGCGCCAGCAGCTTGGCCGACGGGGGCCGGGAGACCCAGTACTTC
CASSLADGGRETQYF
>TRBV3-1|TRBJ2-7|few|TRBD2
TGTGCCAGCAGCCACTCGGGACTAGCGCCCTACGAGCAGTACTTC
CASSHSGLAPYEQYF
>TRBV12-3/TRBV12-4|TRBJ2-5|.|TRBD1
TGTGCCAGTACGACAGGGAACCAAGAGACCCAGTACTTC
CASTTGNQETQYF
>TRBV20-1|TRBJ2-5|.|.
TGCAGTGCTAGTCGGCTGACCCAAGCGGTTTTCCAAGAGACCCAGTACTTC
CSASRLTQAVFQETQYF
>TRBV28|TRBJ1-2|.|.
TGTGCCAGCAGTTTATACAGTCTTCGATTCCCTAACTATGGCTACACCTTC
CASSLYSLRFPNYGYTF